The source of this T cell receptor beta chain is a study of cytotoxic CD8 clonotypes in ibrutinib-treated CLL. Overall study: Responses comprised 24 partial and 2 complete; at median roughly 66 months, about 15 remained remitted and around twelve progressed. Broader study findings: Public clonotypes were seen rarely and were contracted or stable on treatment. The study sampled sustained-remission and progressing patients at different times. Having risen at ibrutinib response, clonality had fallen back toward baseline by progression.

For this clone: Its antigen is as yet unknown.

V lost 5 bases to trimming and J lost 4 bases, with 12 bases between them. The CDR3 has 14 residues. Germline-derived CDR1 and CDR2 are SEHNR and FQNEAQ (reference sequence). Clones were read by immunoSEQ multiplex PCR, and TCRdb kept only the in-frame ones, dropping some. The sample consists of approximately 70,000 clones, around 80% of them appearing once. The J gene is TRBJ1-5, the V gene TRBV7-9; D remains unclear. The TCR was taken from a human donor with chronic lymphocytic leukemia. This specimen consisted of PBMCs, obtained at disease progression, from a patient treated with ibrutinib. The CDR3 DNA follows: TGTGCCAGCAGCCTACTGGACGGGAATCAGCCCCAGCATTTT. The encoded protein is CASSLLDGNQPQHF.